This TCR beta chain was sequenced during a study of CD8+ T cells in alopecia areata. cDNA serving as the sequencing template came from extracted, reverse transcribed RNA. The protocol was immunoSEQ multiplex PCR, while the TCRdb copy is restricted to in-frame clones and leaves out a portion. The repertoire includes approximately 210,000 clones, approximately 67% of them detected once, and 0.95% to 1.5% sits in the top ten. Treatment: oral pan-JAK inhibitor, 5-10 mg twice daily. The researchers isolated CD4+ and CD8+ T cells from PBMCs by sorting. Germline-derived CDR1 and CDR2 are LNHNV and YYDKDF (reference sequence). CDR3 length equals 14 residues. The V end lost 0 bases, the J end lost 0 bases, and 5 bases lay between the germline ends.

The V call is TRBV15, the J call TRBJ2-5; D remains unclear. The sequence came from a human donor with alopecia areata. The starting material was CD4+ T cells sorted from blood, obtained at week 44, from a patient treated with tofacitinib. As DNA, the CDR3 is TGTGCCACCAGCAGAGATCGGTACCAAGAGACCCAGTACTTC. Its protein is CATSRDRYQETQYF.